Listed below are T cell receptor beta chains from one sample, sequenced in a study of B cell selection in AIRE deficiency. Data came from immunoSEQ multiplex PCR; TCRdb stores just in-frame clones and leaves some out. The repertoire holds 25,000 or so clones, around 97% seen once, with around 0.17% in the top ten. Sequences were obtained from conventional CD4+ T cells sorted from PBMCs. The receptors were sampled from a human donor with AIRE deficiency. Each CDR3 is given with its conserved first and last residue. D genes are given only for firm matches. A clone size is listed for some rows: how often the clone was seen (once, few, many), or a class if it is expanded.

clone_size	j_call	d_call	v_call	cdr3_nt	cdr3_aa
-	TRBJ2-1	TRBD2	TRBV27	TGTGCCAGCAGTCCGTTGACTAGCGGGAGGGTCAATGAGCAGTTCTTC	CASSPLTSGRVNEQFF
-	TRBJ1-1	TRBD1	TRBV5-1	TGCGCCAGCAGCCCGGGACAGGGGGCCATGAACACTGAAGCTTTCTTT	CASSPGQGAMNTEAFF
-	TRBJ2-3	-	TRBV29-1	TGCAGCGTTAAACACCGCCTCCTCACAGATACGCAGTATTTT	CSVKHRLLTDTQYF
-	TRBJ1-1	-	TRBV29-1	TGCAGCGTTGAAGTCGGGACCCCTAGCCACGCTGAAGCTTTCTTT	CSVEVGTPSHAEAFF
-	TRBJ2-7	-	TRBV29-1	TGCAGCGTCGCGGACAGTTACGAGCAGTACTTC	CSVADSYEQYF
-	TRBJ1-5	-	TRBV28	TGTGCCAGTAGGGGGTCGGGTCAGCCCCAGCATTTT	CASRGSGQPQHF
-	TRBJ2-5	-	TRBV5-6	TGTGCCAGCAGCGTGGACAGCCAAGAGACCCAGTACTTC	CASSVDSQETQYF
-	TRBJ2-1	-	TRBV6-5	TGTGCCAGCAGTTCCCCCTTGAGACAGGACACCAATGAGCAGTTCTTC	CASSSPLRQDTNEQFF
-	TRBJ1-6	-	TRBV4-3	TGCGCCAGCAGCCGGAAAACCCTGCAGGGTCCTAATTCACCCCTCCACTTT	CASSRKTLQGPNSPLHF
-	TRBJ2-1	TRBD2	TRBV29-1	TGCAGCGTGCCGACTAGCGGGAAAGGGGGTGAGCAGTTCTTC	CSVPTSGKGGEQFF
-	TRBJ1-1	-	TRBV7-3	TGTGCCAGCAGCCTCAGGGGACCCAAAGACACTGAAGCTTTCTTT	CASSLRGPKDTEAFF
-	TRBJ2-7	TRBD2	TRBV6-5	TGTGCCAGCAGCAATACCGGGGGGGCGCTTTACGAGCAGTACTTC	CASSNTGGALYEQYF
-	TRBJ1-1	-	TRBV6-5	TGTGCCAGCAGTCCCCGAGAGAGCACTGAAGCTTTCTTT	CASSPRESTEAFF
-	TRBJ1-5	-	TRBV5-4	TGTGCCAGCAGCTGGGCAGGCAATCAGCCCCAGCATTTT	CASSWAGNQPQHF
-	TRBJ1-2	-	TRBV19	TGTGCCAGTCAGAAGGGGCTCCGAGGCTACACCTTC	CASQKGLRGYTF
-	TRBJ2-7	TRBD2	TRBV6-6	TGTGCCAGCATGGGGGGAGGGTACGAGCAGTACTTC	CASMGGGYEQYF
-	TRBJ2-1	TRBD2	TRBV6-5	TGTGCCAGCAGCCGACTAGCGGACCCACCAAATGAGCAGTTCTTC	CASSRLADPPNEQFF
-	TRBJ2-7	-	TRBV29-1	TGCAGCGTTGTTCTGCCCGGATTGTACGAGCAGTACTTC	CSVVLPGLYEQYF
-	TRBJ2-7	-	TRBV4-2	TGTGCCAGCAGCGGAACAGGGACCGAGCAGTACTTC	CASSGTGTEQYF
-	TRBJ2-2	-	TRBV4-3	TGCGCCAGCAGCCAAGCTTTTGCCAGCGGACCCACCGGGGAGCTGTTTTTT	CASSQAFASGPTGELFF
-	TRBJ2-7	-	TRBV7-3	TGTGCCAGCAGCCCCGCGCCTAGCCTAATTTACGAGCAGTACTTC	CASSPAPSLIYEQYF
few	TRBJ2-5	TRBD2	TRBV5-4	TGTGCCAGCAGCCCCCGGACTAGCGGGAGGGAGACCCAGTACTTC	CASSPRTSGRETQYF
-	TRBJ1-6	TRBD1	TRBV18	TGTGCCAGCTCACGGGGACAGGGGGTATCACCCCTCCACTTT	CASSRGQGVSPLHF
-	TRBJ1-1	-	TRBV11-3	TGTGCCAGCAGCCCGGGGCCAGGGTTGGCCACTGAAGCTTTCTTT	CASSPGPGLATEAFF
-	TRBJ2-1	TRBD2	TRBV29-1	TGCAGCGTTGAGCTAGCGGGAGGGGGTGAGCAGTTCTTC	CSVELAGGGEQFF
once	TRBJ2-1	-	TRBV4-2	TGTGCCAGCAGCTTAAGAAGCGGCCGCTCCTACAATGAGCAGTTCTTC	CASSLRSGRSYNEQFF
-	TRBJ2-1	-	TRBV6-1	TGTGCCAGCTTTTTAGGGTACAATGAGCAGTTCTTC	CASFLGYNEQFF
-	TRBJ1-2	-	TRBV5-5	TGTGCCAGCAGCTTGGTCTCTACTAACTATGGCTACACCTTC	CASSLVSTNYGYTF
-	TRBJ2-4	TRBD2	TRBV5-4	TGTGCCAGCAGCTTATCGGGACTAGAGAGGAATCTCGCCAAAAACATTCAGTACTTC	CASSLSGLERNLAKNIQYF
-	TRBJ1-1	-	TRBV11-2	TGTGCCAGCAGCCCTAGGAGGGACACGGAAGCTTTCTTT	CASSPRRDTEAFF
-	TRBJ2-1	-	TRBV19	TGTGCCAGTCGTGGCTACAATGAGCAGTTCTTC	CASRGYNEQFF
-	TRBJ1-5	-	TRBV6-1	TGTGCCAGCAACGCACCGGGCCAAGGGACTCAGCCCCAGCATTTT	CASNAPGQGTQPQHF
-	TRBJ2-1	-	TRBV21-1	TGTGCCAGCAGCATAGGAGGGAGGGGTGAGCAGTTCTTC	CASSIGGRGEQFF
-	TRBJ1-6	TRBD1	TRBV5-1	TGCGCCAGCAGAAACAATCCGGGACAGGGCAATTCACCCCTCCACTTT	CASRNNPGQGNSPLHF
-	TRBJ2-7	-	TRBV7-8	TGTGCCAGCAGCTTAGAAAGGACCGAGCAGTACTTC	CASSLERTEQYF
-	TRBJ1-4	TRBD1	TRBV30	TGTGCCTGGAGAGGCACAGGGGGGAATCGAGAAAAACTGTTTTTT	CAWRGTGGNREKLFF
-	TRBJ2-5	-	TRBV28	TGTGCCAGCAAGGCTTCTCAGGAGCGGGAGACCCAGTACTTC	CASKASQERETQYF
-	TRBJ2-5	-	TRBV29-1	TGCAGCGTTGAAGGGTCACAAGAGACCCAGTACTTC	CSVEGSQETQYF
-	TRBJ2-3	-	TRBV10-3	TGTGCCATCAGTGAGTCGAGGGGTGCAGATACGCAGTATTTT	CAISESRGADTQYF
-	TRBJ2-5	TRBD2	TRBV4-2	TGTGCCAGCAGCTTGGTCGGGACTAGCGTCCAAGAGACCCAGTACTTC	CASSLVGTSVQETQYF
-	TRBJ1-5	TRBD1	TRBV19	TGTGCCAGTAGTTGGGTTGGAGGGGGCTTTGATCAGCCCCAGCATTTT	CASSWVGGGFDQPQHF
-	TRBJ2-3	-	TRBV7-9	TGTGCCAGCAGCGAGGGGAGGGATACGCAGTATTTT	CASSEGRDTQYF
-	TRBJ2-3	-	TRBV10-1	TGCGCCAGCAGTGAGGGGGGTGACACAGATACGCAGTATTTT	CASSEGGDTDTQYF
-	TRBJ2-7	-	TRBV28	TGTGCCAGCAGACCACCGGGGTCTCTCTCCTACGAGCAGTACTTC	CASRPPGSLSYEQYF
-	TRBJ1-2	-	TRBV30	TGTGCCCTGGAGCCTCCGGGGGACTATGGCTACACCTTC	CALEPPGDYGYTF
-	TRBJ2-5	-	TRBV18	TGTGCCAGCTCGTCTACAGGGAAAGAGACCCAGTACTTC	CASSSTGKETQYF